A single sample gave rise to the 5 T cell receptor beta chains below, sequenced in a study of blood T cell repertoires in COVID-19 (dated by TCRdb to the early 2020s). To prepare the library, the immunoSEQ multiplex PCR assay was applied. Imported from immuneACCESS, the table was reduced by TCRdb to in-frame sequences with V and J called. These copies leave out some clones; in studies compared against another copy, an unresolved V gene accounts for under half, and the cause of the remainder is not known. Recorded for this sample are fewer than 350,000 clones; about nine tenths of them occurred a single time. Around 12% of the sample is taken by the ten largest. Sequencing was carried out using peripheral blood. Every receptor here comes from a woman in her twenties or thirties with COVID-19, enrolled during active disease.

This clone is medium-sized by share. V gene TRBV5-1 combines with J gene TRBJ2-3, with 11 bases identical to TRBD1. This CDR3 has 16 amino acids. V shed 0 bases, J shed 4 bases, and the junction held 4 bases outside the gene matches. Germline V gene sequence: CDR1 SGHRS, CDR2 YFSETQ. The CDR3 spells CASSLAGDRGSDTQYF. The CDR3 DNA follows: TGCGCCAGCAGCTTGGCCGGGGACAGGGGGTCAGATACGCAGTATTTT.

CDR3 DNA: TGTGCCAGCAGTGACCCATCGAGGGAGAAAAATCAGCCCCAGCATTTT. As protein: CASSDPSREKNQPQHF. The chain carries TRBV6-4 and TRBJ1-5; unclear D gene. The length of the CDR3 is 16 residues. Germline V gene sequence: CDR1 MRHNA, CDR2 SNTAGT. V lost 2 bases to trimming and J lost 4 bases, with 15 bases between them.

This clone was recorded a few times. V gene TRBV7-8 combines with J gene TRBJ1-3; D gene unclear. CDR1 and CDR2 (germline): SGHVS, FQNEAQ. The CDR3 length is 15 residues. With 5 bases removed from V and 0 bases from J, the gap between germline ends came to 11 bases. The CDR3 nucleotides are TGTGCCAGCAGCGGCACAACGTTCTCTGGAAACACCATATATTTT. Amino acids: CASSGTTFSGNTIYF.

This clone has a single count. The chain uses TRBV19 and TRBJ1-1; TRBD1 might be the D (6 bases). The CDR3 sequence is 14 residues long. Germline CDR1 is LNHDA and CDR2 is SQIVND (reference sequence). Trimming took off 4 bases at V and 10 bases at J, with 19 bases between the two ends. CDR3 DNA sequence: TGTGCCAGTAGTAGCGCTCAGGGGAGTCTAGCAGCTTTCTTT. It is translated as CASSSAQGSLAAFF.

This chain joins TRBV6-2 or TRBV6-3 and TRBJ2-7, with TRBD2 identical over 7 bases. Per the germline V gene, CDR1 is MNHEY and CDR2 is SVGEGT. This CDR3 spans 13 amino acids. V gave up 6 bases and J gave up 6 bases; unmatched junction bases: 8. The CDR3 DNA reads as TGTGCCAGCAGCCGATCCCCGGGGGGCGAGCAGTACTTC. Translating gives CASSRSPGGEQYF.